The 18 T cell receptor beta chains presented below share a single source sample, sequenced in a study of T cells in Graves' hyperthyroidism and ophthalmopathy. RNA transcripts served as the template for amplifying TCR beta CDR3 regions. The TCR CDR3 was amplified in a first-round RT-PCR using the HTBI primer set. Each CDR3 protein is one row after TCRdb ran MiXCR on the multiplex PCR reads. The repertoire consists of fewer than 800,000 distinct CDR3 sequences, with 16% occurring once and the leading ten covering around 7.7%. The sequenced sample was blood. The receptor set was obtained from a man between 18 and 29 years old with Graves' hyperthyroidism.

V and J are TRBV20-1 and TRBJ1-2; the D gene is possibly TRBD1 (6 bases). The CDR3 is made up of 16 amino acids. V was cut by 5 bases and J by 2 bases, with 21 bases left in between. Germline V lookup: CDR1 DFQATT, CDR2 SNEGSKA (reference sequence). CDR3 sequence reads: CSAGSHVGGANYGYTF. The CDR3 DNA sequence: TGCAGTGCTGGATCCCATGTCGGGGGCGCAAACTATGGCTACACCTTC.

This clonotype was found many times. The CDR3 DNA is TGTGCCAGCATTCCTGACAGGGAGGTTGAAGGCTACACCTTC. Translating it yields CASIPDREVEGYTF. The rearrangement uses TRBV2 and TRBJ1-2; TRBD1 matches at 7 bases. The CDR3 contains 14 residues. Germline V gene lookup returns CDR1 SNHLY and CDR2 FYNNEI. After removal of 7 bases from V and 8 bases from J, the junction contained 13 bases not matched to a gene.

This clonotype was detected many times. The V and J genes are TRBV18 and TRBJ2-1, with D possibly TRBD1 on 5 matching bases. Trimming pared 5 bases from V and 15 bases from J, leaving 14 bases between. Germline assignment: CDR1 KGHSH and CDR2 LQKENI. There are 11 residues in the CDR3. CDR3 loop: CASSSQGSLFF. Written as DNA, the CDR3 is TGTGCCAGCTCATCCCAGGGTTCTCTGTTCTTC.

This clonotype was picked up many times. J is TRBJ2-7 and V is TRBV9, with TRBD1 as a possible D gene (5 bases). V was trimmed by 0 bases and J by 2 bases, leaving 6 bases between them. This CDR3 is built from 13 residues. The germline CDR1 and CDR2 sequences are SGDLS and YYNGEE. CDR3: CASSVGQTYEQYF. The CDR3 region has the DNA TGTGCCAGCAGCGTAGGACAGACCTACGAGCAGTACTTC.

The rearrangement uses TRBV7-8 and TRBJ1-1; possibly TRBD1 for D (5 bases). The CDR3 has 12 residues. V lost 1 base to trimming and J lost 11 bases, with 11 bases between them. Per germline, CDR1 SGHVS and CDR2 FQNEAQ. This chain's CDR3 is CASSLGGADAFF. DNA for the CDR3: TGTGCCAGCAGCTTAGGCGGGGCCGACGCTTTCTTT.

About this clonotype itself: A read error is possible here, since a much larger clone lies one base away. The gene calls are TRBV14 and TRBJ2-7; D perhaps matches TRBD2 (7 bases). CDR1 and CDR2 from the germline V gene are SGHDN and FVKESK. The CDR3 totals 15 residues. The ends were cut back, 4 bases at V and 0 bases at J, with 13 bases in the middle. The CDR3 DNA follows: TGTGCCAGCAGCCTAGGGAGGGGGGTCTCCTACGAGCAGTACTTC. It yields the protein CASSLGRGVSYEQYF.

This chain connects TRBV19 to TRBJ2-7; D tentatively reads TRBD1 or TRBD2 (6 bases each). Germline CDR1 and CDR2: LNHDA and SQIVND (reference sequence). V dropped 5 bases and J dropped 2 bases, with 16 bases sitting between them. There are 15 residues in the CDR3. The CDR3: CASSLGGGNTYEQYF. CDR3 sequence (DNA): TGTGCCAGTAGTCTAGGAGGGGGAAATACCTACGAGCAGTACTTC.

This clonotype was recorded a few times. V is TRBV4-3 and J is TRBJ1-4; a weak D match, TRBD1 (6 bases). The germline CDR1 and CDR2 sequences are LGHNA and YSLEER. The ends were cut back, 4 bases at V and 6 bases at J, with 21 bases in the middle. This CDR3 region has 17 residues. The CDR3 region has the DNA TGCGCCAGCAGCCTCTCAGGGGCGGGGGTCGGAGATGAAAAACTGTTTTTT. As protein: CASSLSGAGVGDEKLFF.

This rearrangement joins TRBV4-2 to TRBJ2-7; possible D gene TRBD1, 7 bases. Germline loops: CDR1 LGHNA, CDR2 YNFKEQ. The CDR3 length is 15 residues. V lost 0 bases, J lost 7 bases, and 16 bases lay in between. The CDR3 spells CASSQDRSQGGEQYF. The DNA of the CDR3 is TGTGCCAGCAGCCAAGATAGGAGTCAGGGGGGTGAGCAGTACTTC.

In its sample, this clonotype was seen a few times. This chain joins TRBV20-1 and TRBJ2-2; D unresolved. Per the germline V gene, CDR1 is DFQATT and CDR2 is SNEGSKA (reference sequence). CDR3 length: 15 residues. Trimming stripped 0 bases from V and 2 bases from J, with 10 bases between. CDR3 coding DNA: TGCAGTGCTAGAGAAGGGCTTGCTAACACCGGGGAGCTGTTTTTT. Translating it yields CSAREGLANTGELFF.

This clonotype was recorded many times. This rearrangement joins TRBV5-1 to TRBJ2-7; TRBD1 aligns across 7 bases. Germline trimming cut 4 bases from V and 2 bases from J; bases unmatched to any gene: 6. The germline CDR1 and CDR2 sequences are SGHRS and YFSETQ. The CDR3 length is 14 residues. DNA for the CDR3: TGCGCCAGCAGCCCGCGGACAGGTCCCTACGAGCAGTACTTC. Its translation is CASSPRTGPYEQYF.

This clonotype was seen a handful of times. The V gene is TRBV27, the J gene TRBJ2-1; tentatively, D is TRBD1 (5 bases). V lost 5 bases to trimming and J lost 10 bases, with 18 bases between them. The CDR3 covers 14 residues. In germline, CDR1 is MNHEY, CDR2 SMNVEV (reference sequence). The CDR3 reads CASSRQNTIREQFF. The CDR3 bases are TGTGCCAGCAGTCGACAGAATACAATTCGGGAGCAGTTCTTC.

Only a few counts were recorded for this clonotype. The genes are TRBV6-1 and TRBJ2-2, with 9 bases lining up with TRBD2. The CDR3 covers 16 residues. The J segment lost 5 bases and the V segment lost 5 bases, leaving 9 bases of the junction unmatched. Germline lookup yields CDR1 MNHNS and CDR2 SASEGT. CDR3 loop: CASSFGAGGGTGELFF. CDR3 nucleotide sequence: TGTGCCAGCAGTTTCGGAGCGGGAGGAGGTACCGGGGAGCTGTTTTTT.

This clonotype was observed a handful of times. This chain uses TRBV19 with TRBJ2-5; D remains ambiguous. Trimming removed 4 bases at V and 5 bases at J, with 14 bases between. The CDR3 contains 14 residues. Germline V gene sequence: CDR1 LNHDA, CDR2 SQIVND (reference sequence). The CDR3 here is CASSKFESMETQYF. As DNA, the CDR3 is TGTGCCAGTAGTAAGTTCGAGAGTATGGAGACCCAGTACTTC.

This clonotype occurred many times. The chain uses TRBV28 and TRBJ2-7; D unclear. Germline loops: CDR1 MDHEN, CDR2 SYDVKM. Trimming stripped 5 bases from V and 4 bases from J, with 9 bases between. This CDR3 comprises 12 residues. The CDR3 region is CASSLPWYEQYF. The CDR3 coding sequence is TGTGCCAGCAGTCTCCCCTGGTACGAGCAGTACTTC. The whole variable domain, remainder taken from reference TRBV28 and TRBJ2-7, is DVKVTQSSRYLVKRTGEKVFLECVQDMDHENMFWYRQDPGLGLRLIYFSYDVKMKEKGDIPEGYSVSREKKERFSLILESASTNQTSMYLCASSLPWYEQYFGPGTRLTVT.

The chain has TRBV11-3 and TRBJ2-2; D not resolved. The CDR3 has 16 amino acids. Trimming took off 0 bases at V and 3 bases at J, with 11 bases between the two ends. Looked up from germline, CDR1 is SGHNT and CDR2 is YENEEA. CDR3 residues: CASSLDYFRDTGELFF. DNA for the CDR3: TGTGCCAGCAGCTTAGATTATTTCCGGGACACCGGGGAGCTGTTTTTT.

This clonotype was seen repeatedly, ten times or more. V is TRBV2 and J is TRBJ2-3; D might be TRBD2 (6 bases). From germline, CDR1 is SNHLY and CDR2 FYNNEI. V dropped 5 bases and J dropped 7 bases, with 22 bases sitting between them. The CDR3 runs to 16 residues. This CDR3 is CASSNYAGRLGYTQYF. For the CDR3, the DNA is TGTGCCAGCAGTAACTATGCGGGACGGTTGGGATATACGCAGTATTTT. The full variable domain, with the rest looked up from reference TRBV2 and TRBJ2-3, is EPEVTQTPSHQVTQMGQEVILRCVPISNHLYFYWYRQILGQKVEFLVSFYNNEISEKSEIFDDQFSVERPDGSNFTLKIRSTKLEDSAMYFCASSNYAGRLGYTQYFGPGTRLTVL.

This clonotype was counted only a few times. This rearrangement joins TRBV27 to TRBJ1-4; 9 nucleotides align to TRBD1. There are 13 residues in the CDR3. Trimming cost V 4 bases and J 7 bases; bases outside gene matches: 1. Germline CDR1 reads MNHEY; CDR2 reads SMNVEV (reference sequence). CDR3 protein: CASSWTGVEKLFF. The CDR3 coding sequence is TGTGCCAGCAGTTGGACAGGGGTTGAAAAACTGTTTTTT.